This TCR beta chain was recovered during a study of T cells in Graves' hyperthyroidism and ophthalmopathy. Amplification of TCR beta CDR3 regions was performed using RNA transcripts as template. First-round RT-PCR with HTBI primers amplified the TCR CDR3 region. TCRdb reanalysed the multiplex PCR reads using MiXCR and keeps one entry per CDR3 protein. The sample includes 490,000 or so distinct CDR3 sequences, 40% to 55% of them seen just once. The TCR was taken from an adult woman with Graves' disease, either hyperthyroidism or ophthalmopathy (not recorded which). Sequences were obtained from peripheral blood or thyroid tissue (not recorded which).

CDR3 loop: CASSLPLTGGEQYF. CDR3 nucleotides: TGTGCCAGCAGCTTACCTCTGACAGGGGGCGAGCAGTACTTC. V is TRBV11-2 and J is TRBJ2-7, with 9 positions matching TRBD1. J gave up 6 bases and V 2 bases, and 5 bases lay outside the gene matches. CDR3 size: 14 residues. CDR1 and CDR2 from the germline V gene are SGHAT and FQNNGV.